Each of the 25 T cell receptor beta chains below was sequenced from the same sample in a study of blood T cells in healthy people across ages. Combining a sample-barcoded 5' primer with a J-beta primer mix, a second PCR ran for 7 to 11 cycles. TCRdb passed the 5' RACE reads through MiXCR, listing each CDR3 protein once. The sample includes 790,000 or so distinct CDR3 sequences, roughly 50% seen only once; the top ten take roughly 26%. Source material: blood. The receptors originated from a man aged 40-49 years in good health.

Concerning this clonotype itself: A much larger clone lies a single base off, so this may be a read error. CDR3 loop: CASRPDISCNEQFF. The CDR3 DNA sequence: TGTGCCAGCAGACCCGACATCAGCTGCAATGAGCAGTTCTTC. The chain carries TRBV6-5 and TRBJ2-1; D unclear. There are 14 residues in the CDR3. CDR1 MNHEY and CDR2 SVGAGI come from the germline V gene. The V end lost 6 bases, the J end lost 6 bases, and 15 bases lay between the germline ends.

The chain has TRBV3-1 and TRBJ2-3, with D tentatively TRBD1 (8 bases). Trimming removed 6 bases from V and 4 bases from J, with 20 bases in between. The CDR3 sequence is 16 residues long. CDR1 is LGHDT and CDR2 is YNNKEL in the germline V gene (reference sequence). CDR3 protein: CASSPNRGRVADTQYF. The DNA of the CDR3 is TGTGCCAGCAGTCCTAACAGGGGGAGGGTCGCAGATACGCAGTATTTT.

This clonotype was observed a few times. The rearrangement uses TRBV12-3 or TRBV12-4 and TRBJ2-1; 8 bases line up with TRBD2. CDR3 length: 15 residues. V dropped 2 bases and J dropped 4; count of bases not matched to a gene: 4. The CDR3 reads CASSLRGGGYNEQFF. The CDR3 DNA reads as TGTGCCAGCAGTTTACGGGGCGGGGGGTACAATGAGCAGTTCTTC.

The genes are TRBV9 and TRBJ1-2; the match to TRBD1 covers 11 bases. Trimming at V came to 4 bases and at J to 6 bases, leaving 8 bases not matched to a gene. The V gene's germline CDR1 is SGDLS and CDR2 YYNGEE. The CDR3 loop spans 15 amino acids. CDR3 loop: CASSFQTGQGDGYTF. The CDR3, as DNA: TGTGCCAGCAGCTTCCAAACGGGACAGGGGGATGGCTACACCTTC. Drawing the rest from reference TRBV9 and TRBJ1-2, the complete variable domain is DSGVTQTPKHLITATGQRVTLRCSPRSGDLSVYWYQQSLDQGLQFLIQYYNGEERAKGNILERFSAQQFPDLHSELNLSSLELGDSALYFCASSFQTGQGDGYTFGSGTRLTVV.

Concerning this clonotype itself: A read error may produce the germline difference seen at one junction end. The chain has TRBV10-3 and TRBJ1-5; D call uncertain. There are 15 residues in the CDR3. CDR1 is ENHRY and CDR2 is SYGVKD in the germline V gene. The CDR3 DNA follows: TGTGCCATCAGTGAGACTGAGAATAGCAATCAGCCCCAGAATTTT. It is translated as CAISETENSNQPQNF.

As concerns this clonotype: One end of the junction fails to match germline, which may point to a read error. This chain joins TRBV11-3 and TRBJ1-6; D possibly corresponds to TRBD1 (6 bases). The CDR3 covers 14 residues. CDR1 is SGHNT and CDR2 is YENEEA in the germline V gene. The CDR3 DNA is TGTGCCGGCAGCTTAACAAGACAGGCACCACCCCTCCACTTT. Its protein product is CAGSLTRQAPPLHF.

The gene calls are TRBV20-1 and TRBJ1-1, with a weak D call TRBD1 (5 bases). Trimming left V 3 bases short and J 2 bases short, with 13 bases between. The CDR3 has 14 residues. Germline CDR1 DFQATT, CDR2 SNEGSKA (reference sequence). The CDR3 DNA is TGCAGTGCTAGCGCCCCGGGGGTAAACACTGAAGCTTTCTTT. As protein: CSASAPGVNTEAFF.

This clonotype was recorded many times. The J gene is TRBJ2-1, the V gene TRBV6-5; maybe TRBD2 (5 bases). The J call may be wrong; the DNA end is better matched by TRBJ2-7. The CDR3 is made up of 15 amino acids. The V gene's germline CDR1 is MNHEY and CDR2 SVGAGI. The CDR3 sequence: CASRPTSTSYNEQYF. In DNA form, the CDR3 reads TGTGCCAGCAGACCTACTAGTACGTCCTACAATGAGCAGTACTTC.

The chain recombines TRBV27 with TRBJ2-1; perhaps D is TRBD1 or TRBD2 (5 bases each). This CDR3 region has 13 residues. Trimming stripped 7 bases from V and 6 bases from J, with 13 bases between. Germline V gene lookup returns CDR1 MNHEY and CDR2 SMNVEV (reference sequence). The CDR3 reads CASTKSGTNEQFF. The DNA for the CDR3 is TGTGCCAGCACCAAATCCGGGACCAATGAGCAGTTCTTC.

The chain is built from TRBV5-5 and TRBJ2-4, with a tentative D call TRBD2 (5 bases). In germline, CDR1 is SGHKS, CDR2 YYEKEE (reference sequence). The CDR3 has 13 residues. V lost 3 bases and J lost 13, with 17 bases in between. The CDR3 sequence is CASSSGPGREQYF. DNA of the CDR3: TGTGCCAGCAGCTCAGGACCCGGTAGGGAGCAGTACTTC.

The CDR3 sequence is CASSLRTSGRYSAHYEQYF. The DNA of the CDR3 is TGTGCCAGCAGTTTAAGAACTAGCGGGAGGTACTCAGCCCACTACGAGCAGTACTTC. The J gene is TRBJ2-7, the V gene TRBV28, with 12 bases that match TRBD2. Germline loops: CDR1 MDHEN, CDR2 SYDVKM. The CDR3 runs 19 residues. The V segment lost 2 bases and the J segment 3 bases; nucleotides outside the gene matches: 14.

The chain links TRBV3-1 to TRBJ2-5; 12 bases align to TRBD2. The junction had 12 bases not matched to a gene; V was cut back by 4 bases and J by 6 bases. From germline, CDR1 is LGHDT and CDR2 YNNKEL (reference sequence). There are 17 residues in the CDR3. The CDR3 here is CASSRPKLAGGRKTQYF. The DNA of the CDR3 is TGTGCCAGCAGCCGGCCCAAACTAGCGGGGGGTAGAAAGACCCAGTACTTC.

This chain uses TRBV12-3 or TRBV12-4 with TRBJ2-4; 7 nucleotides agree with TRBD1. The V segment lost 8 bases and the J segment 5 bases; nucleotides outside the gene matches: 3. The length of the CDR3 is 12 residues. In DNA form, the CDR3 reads TGTGCCAGCGGGACAGCAGAAAACATTCAGTACTTC. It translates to CASGTAENIQYF.

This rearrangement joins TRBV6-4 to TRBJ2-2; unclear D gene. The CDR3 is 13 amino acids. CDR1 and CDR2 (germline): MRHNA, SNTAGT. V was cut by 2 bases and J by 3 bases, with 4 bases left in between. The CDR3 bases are TGTGCCAGCAGTGACGGGGACACCGGGGAGCTGTTTTTT. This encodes CASSDGDTGELFF.

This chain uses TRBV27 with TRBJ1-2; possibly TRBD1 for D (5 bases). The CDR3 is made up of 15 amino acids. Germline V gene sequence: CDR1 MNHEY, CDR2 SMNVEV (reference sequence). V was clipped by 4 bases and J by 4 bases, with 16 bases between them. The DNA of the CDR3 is TGTGCCAGCAGTTCGGCGGGGCAGGCCTCCTATGGCTACACCTTC. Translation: CASSSAGQASYGYTF.

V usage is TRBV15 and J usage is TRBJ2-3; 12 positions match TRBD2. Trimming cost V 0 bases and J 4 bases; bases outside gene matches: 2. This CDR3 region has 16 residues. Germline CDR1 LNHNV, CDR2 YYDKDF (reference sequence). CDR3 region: CATSRELAGGSDTQYF. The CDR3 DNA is TGTGCCACCAGCAGAGAACTAGCGGGGGGATCAGATACGCAGTATTTT. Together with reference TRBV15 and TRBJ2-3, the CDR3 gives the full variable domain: DAMVIQNPRYQVTQFGKPVTLSCSQTLNHNVMYWYQQKSSQAPKLLFHYYDKDFNNEADTPDNFQSRRPNTSFCFLDIRSPGLGDTAMYLCATSRELAGGSDTQYFGPGTRLTVL.

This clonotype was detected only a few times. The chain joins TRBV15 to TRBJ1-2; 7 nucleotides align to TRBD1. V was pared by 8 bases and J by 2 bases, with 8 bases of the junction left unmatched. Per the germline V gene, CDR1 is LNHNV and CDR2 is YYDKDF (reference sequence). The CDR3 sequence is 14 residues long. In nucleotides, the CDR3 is TGTGCCACCGGATTGACAGGGTTGAACTATGGCTACACCTTC. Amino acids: CATGLTGLNYGYTF.

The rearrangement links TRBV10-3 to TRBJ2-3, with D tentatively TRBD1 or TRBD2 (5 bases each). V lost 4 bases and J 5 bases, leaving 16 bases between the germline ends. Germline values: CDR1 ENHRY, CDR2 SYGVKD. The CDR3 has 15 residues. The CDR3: CAISGGESSIDTQYF. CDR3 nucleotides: TGTGCCATCAGTGGAGGGGAATCTTCGATAGATACGCAGTATTTT.

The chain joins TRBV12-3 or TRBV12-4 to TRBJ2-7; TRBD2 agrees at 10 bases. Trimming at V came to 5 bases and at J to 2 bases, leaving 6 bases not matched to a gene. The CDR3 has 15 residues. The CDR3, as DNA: TGTGCCAGCAGTAAACTAGCGGGACATCCCTACGAGCAGTACTTC. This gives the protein CASSKLAGHPYEQYF.

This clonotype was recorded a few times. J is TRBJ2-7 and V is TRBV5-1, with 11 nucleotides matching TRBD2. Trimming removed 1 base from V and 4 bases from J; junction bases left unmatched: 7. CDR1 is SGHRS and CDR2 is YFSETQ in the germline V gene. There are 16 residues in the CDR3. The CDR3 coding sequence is TGCGCCAGCAGCTTGAGCACTAGCGGGAGACATTACGAGCAGTACTTC. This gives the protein CASSLSTSGRHYEQYF.

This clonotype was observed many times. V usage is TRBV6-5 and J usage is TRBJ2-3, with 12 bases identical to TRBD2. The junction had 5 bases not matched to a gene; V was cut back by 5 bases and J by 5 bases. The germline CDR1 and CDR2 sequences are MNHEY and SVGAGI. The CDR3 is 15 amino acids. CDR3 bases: TGTGCCAGCAGTGTGACTAGCGGGAGAGTAGATACGCAGTATTTT. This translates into CASSVTSGRVDTQYF.

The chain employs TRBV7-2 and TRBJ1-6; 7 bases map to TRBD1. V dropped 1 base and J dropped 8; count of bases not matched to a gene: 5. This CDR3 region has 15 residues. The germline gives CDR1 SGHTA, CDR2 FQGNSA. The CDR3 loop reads CASSLDRGLYSPLHF. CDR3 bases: TGTGCCAGCAGCTTAGACAGGGGATTGTATTCACCCCTCCACTTT.

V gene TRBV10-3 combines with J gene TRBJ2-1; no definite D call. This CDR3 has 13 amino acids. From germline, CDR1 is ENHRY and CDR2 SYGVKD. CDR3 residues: CSVTPSSYNEQFF. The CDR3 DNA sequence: TGTTCCGTCACCCCTTCTAGCTACAATGAGCAGTTCTTC.

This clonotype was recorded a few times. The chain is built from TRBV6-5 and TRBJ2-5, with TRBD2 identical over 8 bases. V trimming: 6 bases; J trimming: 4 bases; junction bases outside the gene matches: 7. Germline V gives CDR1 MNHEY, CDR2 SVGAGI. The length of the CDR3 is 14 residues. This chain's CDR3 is CASRVGGARETQYF. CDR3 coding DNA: TGTGCCAGCAGGGTCGGGGGGGCCCGAGAGACCCAGTACTTC.

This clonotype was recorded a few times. In nucleotides, the CDR3 is TGTGCCAGCAGCTTATCAGCCCAGCGAGAGACCCAGTACTTC. Amino acid sequence: CASSLSAQRETQYF. The chain recombines TRBV7-2 with TRBJ2-7; D uncertain. The J call may be faulty, since TRBJ2-5 better matches the DNA end. CDR1 is SGHTA and CDR2 is FQGNSA in the germline V gene. The CDR3 consists of 14 residues.